This passage covers 27 T cell receptor beta chains from one sample sequenced in a study of blood T cell repertoires in COVID-19. Data came from immunoSEQ multiplex PCR; TCRdb stores just in-frame clones and leaves some out. The top ten clones hold 3% to 4% of a sample with about 220,000 clones, 70% to 85% of them seen once. Sequenced: PBMCs or T cells enriched from blood (not recorded which). All receptors come from a woman aged 55-70 years who had recovered from COVID-19.

The chain links TRBV5-1 to TRBJ1-6; D is undetermined. Per germline, CDR1 SGHRS and CDR2 YFSETQ. CDR3 length: 18 amino acids. Trimming stripped 2 bases from V and 0 bases from J, with 15 bases between. The CDR3 DNA reads TGCGCCAGCAGCTTTCGACTTCACGGGAGCTCCTATAATTCACCCCTCCACTTT. Translation gives CASSFRLHGSSYNSPLHF.

The gene calls are TRBV5-8 and TRBJ2-1; TRBD2 matches 12 bases. The CDR3 is 19 residues long. The ends lost 4 bases at V and 0 bases at J; junction bases unmatched: 11. From germline, CDR1 is SGHTS and CDR2 YDEGEE. The CDR3 here is CASSQIGTSGPSSYNEQFF. The CDR3 coding sequence is TGTGCCAGCAGCCAAATTGGGACTAGCGGGCCGAGCTCCTACAATGAGCAGTTCTTC.

The V call is TRBV9, the J call TRBJ1-5, with TRBD1 as a possible D gene (6 bases). V lost 0 bases to trimming and J lost 0 bases, with 13 bases between them. CDR1 SGDLS and CDR2 YYNGEE come from the germline V gene. The CDR3 has 17 residues. CDR3 nucleotides: TGTGCCAGCAGCGTAGTGAGGACAGAATATAGCAATCAGCCCCAGCATTTT. Translating gives CASSVVRTEYSNQPQHF.

The chain has TRBV7-2 and TRBJ2-1; maybe TRBD2 (5 bases). This CDR3 spans 15 amino acids. Germline CDR1 reads SGHTA; CDR2 reads FQGNSA. Trimming cost V 5 bases and J 9 bases, with 20 bases left between them. CDR3 sequence reads: CASSPSTIPSTEQFF. The CDR3, as DNA: TGTGCCAGCAGCCCGAGTACTATCCCTAGCACTGAGCAGTTCTTC. Together with reference TRBV7-2 and TRBJ2-1, the CDR3 gives the full variable domain: GAGVSQSPSNKVTEKGKDVELRCDPISGHTALYWYRQSLGQGLEFLIYFQGNSAPDKSGLPSDRFSAERTGGSVSTLTIQRTQQEDSAVYLCASSPSTIPSTEQFFGPGTRLTVL.

This clone was detected a few times. The chain links TRBV10-3 to TRBJ1-1; maybe TRBD1 (5 bases). V dropped 0 bases and J dropped 8 bases, with 19 bases sitting between them. In germline, CDR1 is ENHRY, CDR2 SYGVKD. This CDR3 comprises 16 residues. CDR3 protein: CAISESNGAGVGEAFF. The CDR3 nucleotides read TGTGCCATCAGTGAGTCGAATGGGGCGGGGGTTGGCGAAGCTTTCTTT.

This clone was counted only a few times. The V call is TRBV9, the J call TRBJ1-3; D is unclear. V was trimmed by 3 bases and J by 0 bases, leaving 13 bases between them. This CDR3 has 16 amino acids. Germline V CDR1 and CDR2: SGDLS, YYNGEE. Here the CDR3 DNA reads TGTGCCAGCAGCGCCGAGACATCAACCTCTGGAAACACCATATATTTT. Translation gives CASSAETSTSGNTIYF.

J is TRBJ2-1 and V is TRBV6-5; 8 bases agree with TRBD2. The CDR3 sequence is 16 residues long. CDR1 is MNHEY, CDR2 SVGAGI, per germline. Trimming at V came to 2 bases and at J to 8 bases, leaving 11 bases not matched to a gene. CDR3 sequence: CASSYARTSRYDEQFF. Here the CDR3 DNA reads TGTGCCAGCAGTTACGCCAGGACTAGCAGGTACGATGAGCAGTTCTTC.

This clone occurred once. The chain is built from TRBV2 and TRBJ1-4; D is perhaps TRBD1 (5 bases). CDR1 is SNHLY and CDR2 is FYNNEI in the germline V gene. This CDR3 is 16 amino acids long. V was clipped by 3 bases and J by 7 bases, with 18 bases between them. The CDR3 region has the DNA TGTGCCAGCAGTGATATCCAGCAGGGAAAGGGTGAAAAACTGTTTTTT. This encodes CASSDIQQGKGEKLFF.

This chain links TRBV10-3 with TRBJ2-3; 14 bases are a match to TRBD2. Losses at the gene ends were 4 bases for V and 1 base for J; bases not matched to a gene: 25. CDR1 and CDR2 (germline): ENHRY, SYGVKD. This CDR3 has 24 residues. For the CDR3, the DNA is TGTGCCATCAGTGTCCCACGAGCAGGGGGTAAAGGACTAGCGGGAGGATATGGCACAGATACGCAGTATTTT. Its protein is CAISVPRAGGKGLAGGYGTDTQYF.

V gene TRBV12-5 combines with J gene TRBJ2-7; D call uncertain. V was cut by 0 bases and J by 6 bases, with 9 bases left in between. The CDR3 is 13 residues long. Germline CDR1 reads LGHNT; CDR2 reads FRNRAP. CDR3 nucleotide sequence: TGTGCTAGTGGTTTGGTACCCGTGAGCGAGCAGTACTTC. Protein product: CASGLVPVSEQYF.

The genes are TRBV25-1 and TRBJ1-3; D gene ambiguous. Germline CDR1 MGHDK, CDR2 SYGVNS. V was shortened by 8 bases and J by 0 bases, with 14 bases between the two germline ends. This CDR3 comprises 15 residues. The DNA for the CDR3 is TGTGCCAGCTCCCGTGGAGGAGTCTCTGGAAACACCATATATTTT. Encoded protein: CASSRGGVSGNTIYF. Variable domain in full (rest from reference TRBV25-1 and TRBJ1-3): EADIYQTPRYLVIGTGKKITLECSQTMGHDKMYWYQQDPGMELHLIHYSYGVNSTEKGDLSSESTVSRIRTEHFPLTLESARPSHTSQYLCASSRGGVSGNTIYFGEGSWLTVV.

The chain links TRBV4-1 to TRBJ2-1; 10 nucleotides align to TRBD2. The germline V gene encodes CDR1 MGHRA and CDR2 YSYEKL. CDR3 length equals 15 residues. The V segment lost 1 base and the J segment 7 bases; nucleotides outside the gene matches: 4. CDR3 sequence (DNA): TGCGCCAGCAGCCAAGTTACTAGCGGGGCTAATGAGCAGTTCTTC. Amino acids: CASSQVTSGANEQFF.

V gene TRBV27 combines with J gene TRBJ1-2; D is ambiguous. V was trimmed by 4 bases and J by 7 bases, leaving 16 bases between them. Germline V gene lookup returns CDR1 MNHEY and CDR2 SMNVEV (reference sequence). CDR3 length: 14 amino acids. CDR3 residues: CASSSAGGPSGYTF. CDR3 DNA sequence: TGTGCCAGCAGTTCGGCAGGAGGTCCAAGTGGCTACACCTTC.

This chain links TRBV7-3 with TRBJ2-1, with TRBD1 identical over 9 bases. V lost 5 bases, J lost 6 bases, and 8 bases stayed unmatched. The CDR3 covers 15 residues. Germline CDR1 and CDR2: SGHTA and FQGTGA. The CDR3 loop is CASSEGTGPSNEQFF. CDR3 nucleotide sequence: TGTGCCAGCAGCGAAGGGACAGGGCCCTCCAATGAGCAGTTCTTC.

This clone was found once. The chain employs TRBV6-5 and TRBJ1-5; a possible D gene is TRBD1 (5 bases). The length of the CDR3 is 13 residues. V was trimmed by 7 bases and J by 4 bases, leaving 11 bases between them. The V gene's germline CDR1 is MNHEY and CDR2 SVGAGI. The CDR3 bases are TGTGCCAGCATGCAGGGATATAATCAGCCCCAGCATTTT. Amino acid sequence: CASMQGYNQPQHF.

The CDR3 is CAISESLGLAGGLTYEQYF. CDR3 sequence (DNA): TGTGCCATCAGTGAGTCTTTGGGACTAGCGGGGGGTCTTACCTACGAGCAGTACTTC. The chain is built from TRBV10-3 and TRBJ2-7, with 15 bases fitting TRBD2. Trimming removed 0 bases from V and 2 bases from J; junction bases left unmatched: 8. The CDR3 contains 19 residues. Germline V lookup: CDR1 ENHRY, CDR2 SYGVKD.

This chain connects TRBV7-2 to TRBJ1-2; TRBD1 matches 7 bases. The germline CDR1 and CDR2 sequences are SGHTA and FQGNSA. The CDR3 contains 15 residues. J gave up 3 bases and V 2 bases, and 6 bases lay outside the gene matches. The CDR3, as DNA: TGTGCCAGCAGCTTATCCGACAGGGCCTACTATGGCTACACCTTC. Translating it yields CASSLSDRAYYGYTF.

CDR3 DNA sequence: TGTGCCAGCAGTTTACCCCGGACAGCCCAGTATTTT. It translates to CASSLPRTAQYF. The chain employs TRBV28 and TRBJ2-3, with TRBD1 as a possible D gene (6 bases). The germline gives CDR1 MDHEN, CDR2 SYDVKM. This CDR3 has 12 residues. V gave up 2 bases and J gave up 12 bases, with 12 bases separating them.

The V and J genes are TRBV4-2 and TRBJ2-5, with TRBD2 matching 12 bases. V dropped 0 bases and J dropped 6; count of bases not matched to a gene: 5. Germline CDR1 reads LGHNA; CDR2 reads YNFKEQ. This CDR3 contains 16 residues. The CDR3 nucleotides read TGTGCCAGCAGCCAAGAGAGGACTAGCGGGGCACAGACCCAGTACTTC. This encodes CASSQERTSGAQTQYF.

This clone turned up a few times. This chain links TRBV7-2 with TRBJ2-7, with no clear D. V lost 2 bases, J lost 4 bases, and 3 bases lay in between. This CDR3 has 11 amino acids. Germline CDR1 reads SGHTA; CDR2 reads FQGNSA. The CDR3 DNA reads as TGTGCCAGCAGCTTACAGTACGAGCAGTACTTC. This codes for CASSLQYEQYF. The full variable domain, in which reference TRBV7-2 and TRBJ2-7 provide the parts outside the CDR3, is GAGVSQSPSNKVTEKGKDVELRCDPISGHTALYWYRQSLGQGLEFLIYFQGNSAPDKSGLPSDRFSAERTGGSVSTLTIQRTQQEDSAVYLCASSLQYEQYFGPGTRLTVT.

This chain connects TRBV7-2 to TRBJ2-7; D perhaps matches TRBD2 (6 bases). This CDR3 region has 13 residues. Germline CDR1 reads SGHTA; CDR2 reads FQGNSA. Trimming took off 5 bases at V and 7 bases at J, with 15 bases between the two ends. CDR3 protein: CASSQEIREEQYF. The DNA for the CDR3 is TGTGCCAGCAGCCAAGAAATACGGGAGGAGCAGTACTTC.

The genes are TRBV19 and TRBJ2-6; TRBD1 might be the D (7 bases). This CDR3 contains 18 residues. V lost 3 bases and J lost 0, with 15 bases in between. Per the germline V gene, CDR1 is LNHDA and CDR2 is SQIVND (reference sequence). The CDR3 DNA is TGTGCCAGTAGTATCCAGGGGGGCCCCGTCTCTGGGGCCAACGTCCTGACTTTC. This translates into CASSIQGGPVSGANVLTF.

V usage is TRBV19 and J usage is TRBJ1-1; 8 bases map to TRBD1. This CDR3 comprises 14 residues. From germline, CDR1 is LNHDA and CDR2 SQIVND (reference sequence). V trimming: 3 bases; J trimming: 5 bases; junction bases outside the gene matches: 5. The CDR3 loop is CASSMQGAGTEAFF. In DNA form, the CDR3 reads TGTGCCAGTAGTATGCAGGGGGCCGGGACTGAAGCTTTCTTT.

This chain joins TRBV6-5 and TRBJ1-1; 8 bases are a match to TRBD1. The CDR3 length is 16 residues. The germline V gene has CDR1 MNHEY and CDR2 SVGAGI. V was clipped by 6 bases and J by 0 bases; unmatched bases: 9. The CDR3 loop reads CASSYRGIFMNTEAFF. The DNA of the CDR3 is TGTGCCAGCAGCTACAGGGGGATTTTCATGAACACTGAAGCTTTCTTT.

In DNA form, the CDR3 reads TGTGCCACCGCAGGGGTTGGTGGTGAAAAACTGTTTTTT. Protein sequence: CATAGVGGEKLFF. This sequence joins TRBV7-2 and TRBJ1-4; tentatively, D is TRBD1 (6 bases). The CDR3 extends over 13 amino acids. Trimming removed 10 bases at V and 7 bases at J, with 16 bases between. Germline V CDR1 and CDR2: SGHTA, FQGNSA. Full variable domain (missing parts from reference TRBV7-2 and TRBJ1-4): GAGVSQSPSNKVTEKGKDVELRCDPISGHTALYWYRQSLGQGLEFLIYFQGNSAPDKSGLPSDRFSAERTGGSVSTLTIQRTQQEDSAVYLCATAGVGGEKLFFGSGTQLSVL.

The chain employs TRBV7-9 and TRBJ1-2; 7 positions match TRBD1. J was trimmed by 4 bases and V by 1 base; bases with no gene match: 3. The CDR3 spans 14 residues. The germline CDR1 and CDR2 sequences are SEHNR and FQNEAQ (reference sequence). The CDR3 sequence: CASSLGAGGYGYTF. The DNA for the CDR3 is TGTGCCAGCAGCTTAGGGGCAGGGGGCTATGGCTACACCTTC.

The rearrangement joins TRBV7-2 to TRBJ1-2, with a weak D call TRBD1 (6 bases). Germline V gene data show CDR1 as SGHTA and CDR2 as FQGNSA. Between the trimmed V and J ends, which lost 7 bases and 1 base, there was a span of 16 bases. The CDR3 contains 15 residues. CDR3 amino acids: CASTPSPRGNYGYTF. CDR3 in DNA: TGTGCCAGCACCCCTTCTCCCAGGGGTAACTATGGCTACACCTTC.